This passage covers 18 T cell receptor beta chains from one sample sequenced in a study of T cells in Graves' hyperthyroidism and ophthalmopathy. RNA transcripts gave rise to amplified TCR beta CDR3 regions. HTBI primers were employed in a first-round RT-PCR of the TCR CDR3. From the multiplex PCR reads, TCRdb called clonotypes with MiXCR, one entry per CDR3 protein. The table lists 75,000 to 100,000 distinct CDR3 sequences, about 51% of them singletons. Sequencing was done on a sample of blood. These receptors all come from a woman aged 40 to 49 with Graves' hyperthyroidism.

This clonotype has a count of ten or more. This chain uses TRBV29-1 with TRBJ2-5; a weak D match, TRBD1 (5 bases). The CDR3 has 12 residues. The V end was cut by 5 bases, the J end by 0 bases, with 7 bases between. Germline V gene lookup returns CDR1 SQVTM and CDR2 ANQGSEA. The CDR3 DNA follows: TGCAGCGTTACAGGAGACCAAGAGACCCAGTACTTC. This translates into CSVTGDQETQYF.

This chain connects TRBV20-1 to TRBJ2-5; TRBD1 agrees at 8 bases. Germline CDR1 is DFQATT and CDR2 is SNEGSKA (reference sequence). The CDR3 is made up of 14 amino acids. Trimming at V came to 8 bases and at J to 3 bases, leaving 11 bases not matched to a gene. The CDR3 spells CSLSGGQGKETQYF. The DNA for the CDR3 is TGCAGTTTATCCGGAGGACAGGGAAAAGAGACCCAGTACTTC.

V gene TRBV12-3 or TRBV12-4 combines with J gene TRBJ2-5; D is unclear. The CDR3 has 14 residues. Trimming took 0 bases from V and 5 from J, leaving 10 bases between them. Here the CDR3 DNA reads TGTGCCAGCAGTTTAGCGGGGTTACCCGAGACCCAGTACTTC. It specifies CASSLAGLPETQYF.

This clonotype was detected ten times or more. This chain uses TRBV6-5 with TRBJ2-7; TRBD1 might be the D (6 bases). V was shortened by 5 bases and J by 3 bases, with 17 bases between the two germline ends. Germline V gene lookup returns CDR1 MNHEY and CDR2 SVGAGI. This CDR3 comprises 15 residues. The CDR3 sequence is CASSLTRTDRYEQYF. CDR3 bases: TGTGCCAGCAGTCTTACCCGGACAGATCGCTACGAGCAGTACTTC.

On this clonotype itself: This may come from a read error, since a much larger clone is one base off. V gene TRBV12-3 or TRBV12-4 combines with J gene TRBJ2-7; D may be TRBD1 (6 bases). This CDR3 has 13 amino acids. V lost 6 bases, J lost 3 bases, and 12 bases lay in between. CDR3 amino acids: CASSRYRVYEQYF. The DNA for the CDR3 is TGTGCCAGCAGCCGGTACAGGGTCTACGAGCAGTACTTC.

This clonotype was seen many times. The chain uses TRBV12-3 or TRBV12-4 and TRBJ1-6; a weak D match, TRBD1 (5 bases). V was clipped by 2 bases and J by 14 bases, with 13 bases between them. The CDR3 contains 13 residues. CDR3 amino acids: CASSLLIGGTLHF. DNA for the CDR3: TGTGCCAGCAGTTTATTAATCGGGGGGACCCTCCACTTT.

This clonotype was seen a few times. The J gene is TRBJ2-1, the V gene TRBV7-9; perhaps TRBD1 as D (6 bases). Germline CDR1 and CDR2: SEHNR and FQNEAQ (reference sequence). Trimming shortened V by 5 bases and J by 4 bases, and 9 bases separated the two germline ends. The CDR3 is 13 amino acids. DNA for the CDR3: TGTGCCAGCAGCATCGGACAGTACAATGAGCAGTTCTTC. It specifies CASSIGQYNEQFF.

This clonotype was detected ten times or more. The chain combines TRBV20-1 with TRBJ2-6; D unclear. CDR3 length equals 13 residues. The germline CDR1 and CDR2 sequences are DFQATT and SNEGSKA (reference sequence). Between the trimmed V and J ends, which lost 3 bases and 2 bases, there was a span of 5 bases. The CDR3 sequence: CSARVAGANVLTF. CDR3 nucleotide sequence: TGCAGTGCTAGGGTGGCTGGGGCCAACGTCCTGACTTTC.

This clonotype was seen at least ten times. The chain has TRBV7-2 and TRBJ1-2, with 9 bases identical to TRBD1. Germline V CDR1 and CDR2: SGHTA, FQGNSA. Unmatched junction bases numbered 9, after V lost 6 bases and J lost 7 bases. The CDR3 contains 14 residues. The CDR3 coding sequence is TGTGCCAGCAGTTCCGGACAGGGGCGGCGTGGCTACACCTTC. Its translation is CASSSGQGRRGYTF.

The chain is built from TRBV5-4 and TRBJ1-5, with TRBD1 matching over 8 bases. The CDR3 totals 14 residues. V was pared by 3 bases and J by 6 bases, with 5 bases of the junction left unmatched. The germline V gene encodes CDR1 SGHNT and CDR2 YYREEE (reference sequence). The CDR3 loop is CASSSGTGIQPQHF. The CDR3 DNA reads TGTGCCAGCAGCTCCGGGACAGGAATTCAGCCCCAGCATTTT.

This sequence joins TRBV29-1 and TRBJ1-3, with TRBD1 matching over 7 bases. Trimming cost V 3 bases and J 7 bases; bases outside gene matches: 0. This CDR3 is built from 11 residues. CDR1 is SQVTM, CDR2 ANQGSEA, per germline. CDR3 residues: CSVDRGNTIYF. Here the CDR3 DNA reads TGCAGCGTTGACAGGGGGAACACCATATATTTT.

The CDR3 DNA follows: TGTGCCAGCAGCTTAGTGGACAGGGTGAATGGCTACACCTTC. Its protein is CASSLVDRVNGYTF. The V call is TRBV7-9, the J call TRBJ1-2; 8 bases match TRBD1. Germline V gene data show CDR1 as SEHNR and CDR2 as FQNEAQ (reference sequence). The CDR3 runs 14 residues. Trimming took 1 base from V and 6 from J; bases not matched to a gene: 4.

This chain connects TRBV29-1 to TRBJ1-1; perhaps TRBD1 as D (5 bases). The CDR3 has 11 residues. Trimming took 8 bases from V and 3 from J, leaving 10 bases between them. Germline V gene sequence: CDR1 SQVTM, CDR2 ANQGSEA. The CDR3 coding sequence is TGCAGCCCACTGGGGGACACTGAAGCTTTCTTT. It encodes CSPLGDTEAFF.

The rearrangement uses TRBV2 and TRBJ2-7; no reliable D call. The germline V and J ends were trimmed by 10 bases and 0 bases, with 13 bases remaining between them. Germline lookup yields CDR1 SNHLY and CDR2 FYNNEI. The CDR3 consists of 13 residues. DNA of the CDR3: TGTGCCACCACGGATGGCGACTCCTACGAGCAGTACTTC. This codes for CATTDGDSYEQYF.

This clonotype was detected ten times or more. This chain uses TRBV4-3 with TRBJ1-3; D gene ambiguous. CDR3 length: 13 residues. Trimming took off 0 bases at V and 3 bases at J, with 3 bases between the two ends. The V gene's germline CDR1 is LGHNA and CDR2 YSLEER. The CDR3 loop is CASSQDVGNTIYF. The CDR3 DNA reads as TGCGCCAGCAGCCAAGATGTTGGAAACACCATATATTTT.

CDR3 bases: TGTGCCAGCAGCTTGCTGACAGGGAATAGCAATCAGCCCCAGCATTTT. Its protein product is CASSLLTGNSNQPQHF. J is TRBJ1-5 and V is TRBV7-2; 7 bases fit TRBD1. This CDR3 spans 16 amino acids. Germline V CDR1 and CDR2: SGHTA, FQGNSA. V lost 3 bases, J lost 0 bases, and 5 bases stayed unmatched.

J is TRBJ2-2 and V is TRBV7-2; 10 positions agree with TRBD2. In germline, CDR1 is SGHTA, CDR2 FQGNSA. The CDR3 runs to 17 residues. The V gene end was trimmed by 1 base and the J gene end by 7 bases; junction bases not matched to a gene: 9. The CDR3 DNA is TGTGCCAGCAGCTTAGGGGGAAGCGGGAGGGCCGGCGGGGAGCTGTTTTTT. Amino acids: CASSLGGSGRAGGELFF.

Worth noting for this clonotype: Since a much larger clone is just one base distant, this may be a read error. The chain carries TRBV6-5 and TRBJ1-1; D is perhaps TRBD1 (6 bases). The CDR3 runs 16 residues. The germline CDR1 and CDR2 sequences are MNHEY and SVGAGI. In DNA, the CDR3 is TGTGCCAGCAGTTACGGGGGCGGGTCCCGGGACACTGGAGCTTTCTTT. Encoded protein: CASSYGGGSRDTGAFF.